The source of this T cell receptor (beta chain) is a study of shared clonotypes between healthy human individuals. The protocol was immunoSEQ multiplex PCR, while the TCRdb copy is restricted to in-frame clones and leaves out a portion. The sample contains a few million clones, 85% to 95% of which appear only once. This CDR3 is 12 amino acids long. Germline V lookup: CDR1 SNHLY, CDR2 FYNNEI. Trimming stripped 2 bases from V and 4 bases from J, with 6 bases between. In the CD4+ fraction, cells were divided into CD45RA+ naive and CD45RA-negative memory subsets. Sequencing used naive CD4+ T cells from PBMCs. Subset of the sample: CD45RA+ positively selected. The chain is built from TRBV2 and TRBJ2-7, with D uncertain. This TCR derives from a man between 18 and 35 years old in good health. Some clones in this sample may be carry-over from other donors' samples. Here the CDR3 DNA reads TGTGCCAGCAGTGAACAGGCTTACGAGCAGTACTTC. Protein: CASSEQAYEQYF.